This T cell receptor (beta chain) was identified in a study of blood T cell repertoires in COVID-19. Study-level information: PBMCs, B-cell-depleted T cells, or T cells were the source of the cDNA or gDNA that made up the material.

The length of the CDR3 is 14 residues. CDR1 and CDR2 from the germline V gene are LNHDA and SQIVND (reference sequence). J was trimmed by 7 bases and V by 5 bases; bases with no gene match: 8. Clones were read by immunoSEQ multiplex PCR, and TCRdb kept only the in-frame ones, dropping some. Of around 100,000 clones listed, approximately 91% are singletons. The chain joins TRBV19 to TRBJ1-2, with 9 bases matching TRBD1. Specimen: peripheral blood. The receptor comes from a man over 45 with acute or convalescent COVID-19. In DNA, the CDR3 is TGTGCCAGTAGTCCCCAGACAGGGGGAGGTGGCTACACCTTC. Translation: CASSPQTGGGGYTF.